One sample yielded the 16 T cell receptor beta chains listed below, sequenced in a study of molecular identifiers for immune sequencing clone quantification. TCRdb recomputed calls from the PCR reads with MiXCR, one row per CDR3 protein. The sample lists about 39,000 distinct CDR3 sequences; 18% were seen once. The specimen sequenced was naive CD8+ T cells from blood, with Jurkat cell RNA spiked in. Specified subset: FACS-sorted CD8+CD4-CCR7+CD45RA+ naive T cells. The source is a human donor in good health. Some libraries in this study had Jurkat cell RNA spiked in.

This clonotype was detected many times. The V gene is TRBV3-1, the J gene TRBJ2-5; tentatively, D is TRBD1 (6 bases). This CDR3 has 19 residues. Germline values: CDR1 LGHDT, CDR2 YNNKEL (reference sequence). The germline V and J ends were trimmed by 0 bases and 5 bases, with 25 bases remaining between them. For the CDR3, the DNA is TGTGCCAGCAGCCAAGATGCCCCTGGACGAACAGGGCACGGTGAGACCCAGTACTTC. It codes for CASSQDAPGRTGHGETQYF.

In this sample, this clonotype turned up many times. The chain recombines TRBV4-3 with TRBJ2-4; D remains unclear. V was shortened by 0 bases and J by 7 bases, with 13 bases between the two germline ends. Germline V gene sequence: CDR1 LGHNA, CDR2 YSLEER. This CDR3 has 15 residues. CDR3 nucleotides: TGCGCCAGCAGCCAAGATGGGGTACGCTTGAACATTCAGTACTTC. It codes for CASSQDGVRLNIQYF.

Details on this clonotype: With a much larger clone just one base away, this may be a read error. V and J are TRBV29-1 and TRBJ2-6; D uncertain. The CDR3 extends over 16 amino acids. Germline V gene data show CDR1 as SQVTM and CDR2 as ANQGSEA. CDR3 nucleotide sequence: TGCAACGTTGAAGGGCACGCAAACTCTGGGGCCAACGTCCTGACTTTC. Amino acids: CNVEGHANSGANVLTF.

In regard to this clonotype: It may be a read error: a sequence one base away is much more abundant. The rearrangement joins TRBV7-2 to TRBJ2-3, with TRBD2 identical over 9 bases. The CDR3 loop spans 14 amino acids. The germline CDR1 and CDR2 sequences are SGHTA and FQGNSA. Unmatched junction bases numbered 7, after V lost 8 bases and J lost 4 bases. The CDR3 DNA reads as TGTGCCAGCGGCAGGGGCGGGAGGGCAGATACGCAGTATTTT. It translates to CASGRGGRADTQYF.

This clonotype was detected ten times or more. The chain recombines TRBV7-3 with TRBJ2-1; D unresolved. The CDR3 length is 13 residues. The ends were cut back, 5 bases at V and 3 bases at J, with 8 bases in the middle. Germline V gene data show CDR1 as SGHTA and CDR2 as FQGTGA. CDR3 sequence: CASSKGYYNEQFF. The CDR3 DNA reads TGTGCCAGCAGCAAGGGCTACTACAATGAGCAGTTCTTC.

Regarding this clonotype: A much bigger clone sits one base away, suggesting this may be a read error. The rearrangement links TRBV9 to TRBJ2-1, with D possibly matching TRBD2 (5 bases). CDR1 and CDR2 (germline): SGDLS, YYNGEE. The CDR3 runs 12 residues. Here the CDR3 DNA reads TGTGCCAGCAGCGTAGACCCCGGGGAGCGGTTCTTC. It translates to CASSVDPGERFF.

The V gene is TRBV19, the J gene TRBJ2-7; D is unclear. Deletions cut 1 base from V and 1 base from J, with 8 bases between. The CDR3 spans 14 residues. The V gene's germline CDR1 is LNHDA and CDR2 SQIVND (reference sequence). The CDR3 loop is CASSIGKRSYEQYF. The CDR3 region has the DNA TGTGCCAGTAGTATAGGTAAGAGGTCCTACGAGCAGTACTTC.

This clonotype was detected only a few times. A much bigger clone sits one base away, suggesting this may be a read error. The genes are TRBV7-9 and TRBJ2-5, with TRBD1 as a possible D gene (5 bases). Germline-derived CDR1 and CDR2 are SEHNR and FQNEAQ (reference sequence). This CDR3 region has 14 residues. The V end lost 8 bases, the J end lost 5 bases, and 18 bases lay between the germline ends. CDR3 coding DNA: TGTGCCAGCGCCCCAGGCCCAGGGATGGAGACCCAGTACTTC. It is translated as CASAPGPGMETQYF. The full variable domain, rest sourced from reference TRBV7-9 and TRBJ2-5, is DTGVSQNPRHKITKRGQNVTFRCDPISEHNRLYWYRQTLGQGPEFLTYFQNEAQLEKSRLLSDRFSAERPKGSFSTLEIQRTEQGDSAMYLCASAPGPGMETQYFGPGTRLLVL.

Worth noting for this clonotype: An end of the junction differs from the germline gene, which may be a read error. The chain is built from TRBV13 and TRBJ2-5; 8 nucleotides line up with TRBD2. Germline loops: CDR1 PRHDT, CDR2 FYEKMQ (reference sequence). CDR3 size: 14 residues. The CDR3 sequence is CACSFPGRGETQYF. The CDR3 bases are TGTGCCTGCAGCTTTCCCGGGAGGGGAGAGACCCAGTACTTC.

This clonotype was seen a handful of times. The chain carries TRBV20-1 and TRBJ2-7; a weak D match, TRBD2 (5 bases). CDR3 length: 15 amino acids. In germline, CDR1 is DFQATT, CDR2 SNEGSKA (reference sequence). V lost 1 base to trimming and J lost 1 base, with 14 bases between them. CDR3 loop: CSARGERMNSYEQYF. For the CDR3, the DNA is TGCAGTGCTAGAGGGGAGCGGATGAATTCCTACGAGCAGTACTTC.

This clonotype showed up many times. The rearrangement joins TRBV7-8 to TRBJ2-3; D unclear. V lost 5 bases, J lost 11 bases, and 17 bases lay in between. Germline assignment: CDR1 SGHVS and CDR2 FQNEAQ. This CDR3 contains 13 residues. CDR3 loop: CASSESGPLRQYF. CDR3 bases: TGTGCCAGCAGCGAGTCGGGCCCCCTTAGGCAGTATTTT.

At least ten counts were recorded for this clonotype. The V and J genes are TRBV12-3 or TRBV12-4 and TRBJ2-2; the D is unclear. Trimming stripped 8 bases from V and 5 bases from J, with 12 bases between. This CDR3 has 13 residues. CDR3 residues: CASEVLPTGELFF. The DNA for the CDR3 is TGTGCCAGCGAAGTACTCCCGACCGGGGAGCTGTTTTTT.

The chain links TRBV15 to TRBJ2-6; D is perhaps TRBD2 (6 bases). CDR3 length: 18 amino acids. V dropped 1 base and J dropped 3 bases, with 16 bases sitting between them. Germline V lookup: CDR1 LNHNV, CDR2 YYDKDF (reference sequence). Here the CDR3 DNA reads TGTGCCACCAGCAGAGGGGACTTTGAGGTTTTTGGGGCCAACGTCCTGACTTTC. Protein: CATSRGDFEVFGANVLTF.

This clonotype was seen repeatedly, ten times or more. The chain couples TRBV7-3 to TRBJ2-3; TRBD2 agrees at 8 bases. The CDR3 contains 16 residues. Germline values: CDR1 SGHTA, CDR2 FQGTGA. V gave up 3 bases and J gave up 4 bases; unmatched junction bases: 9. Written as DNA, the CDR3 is TGTGCCAGCAGCTTGGGACCCCTAGCGGGCCCAGATACGCAGTATTTT. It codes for CASSLGPLAGPDTQYF. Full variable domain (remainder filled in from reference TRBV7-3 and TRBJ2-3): GAGVSQTPSNKVTEKGKYVELRCDPISGHTALYWYRQSLGQGPEFLIYFQGTGAADDSGLPNDRFFAVRPEGSVSTLKIQRTERGDSAVYLCASSLGPLAGPDTQYFGPGTRLTVL.

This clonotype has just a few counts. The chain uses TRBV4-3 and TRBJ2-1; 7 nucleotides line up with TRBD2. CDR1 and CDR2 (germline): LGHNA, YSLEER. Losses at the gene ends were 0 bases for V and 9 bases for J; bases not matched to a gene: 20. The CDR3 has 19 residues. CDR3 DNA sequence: TGCGCCAGCAGCCAAGATCGAGCGGGACTCCTATTGGGCGCAAGTGAGCAGTTCTTC. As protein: CASSQDRAGLLLGASEQFF.

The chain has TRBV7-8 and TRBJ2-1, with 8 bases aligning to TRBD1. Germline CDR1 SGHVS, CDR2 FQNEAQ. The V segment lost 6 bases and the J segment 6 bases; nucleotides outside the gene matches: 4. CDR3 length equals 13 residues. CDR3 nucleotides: TGTGCCAGCAGGGGGACAGGCATCAATGAGCAGTTCTTC. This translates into CASRGTGINEQFF.